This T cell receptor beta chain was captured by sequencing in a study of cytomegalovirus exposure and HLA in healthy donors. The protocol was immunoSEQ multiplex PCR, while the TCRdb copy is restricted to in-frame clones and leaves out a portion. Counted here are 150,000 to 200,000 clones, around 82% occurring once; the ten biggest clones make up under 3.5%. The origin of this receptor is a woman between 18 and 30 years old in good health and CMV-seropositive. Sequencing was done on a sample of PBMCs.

The CDR3 DNA is TGTGCCAGCAGCTTGGTTGCGGACGAGCAGTACTTC. Residues: CASSLVADEQYF. The chain couples TRBV5-5 to TRBJ2-7; D is unclear. The CDR3 is 12 residues long. The V gene lost 0 bases and the J gene lost 5 bases, with 6 bases spanning the gap. Germline V lookup: CDR1 SGHKS, CDR2 YYEKEE (reference sequence).